This T cell receptor (beta chain) was found in a study of T cell repertoires in cytomegalovirus infection. Study context: Selection of CMV epitopes for the study included recently identified HLA-C-restricted and well-studied HLA-B-restricted ones.

CDR1 SGHTA and CDR2 FQGNSA come from the germline V gene. The ends lost 4 bases at V and 4 bases at J; junction bases unmatched: 7. This CDR3 has 16 amino acids. A single record per CDR3 protein comes from TCRdb applying MiXCR to the reads. Of some 800,000 distinct CDR3 sequences in the sample, almost 30% were seen once. There are many counts of this clonotype. Its antigen is as yet unknown. The clonotype originates from a human donor in good health (CMV status not recorded). Some clones in this sample may be carry-over from other donors' samples. The chain uses TRBV7-2 and TRBJ2-3; 11 nucleotides agree with TRBD2. The input for sequencing was cultured CD8+ T cells from PBMCs, taken from culture after CMV antigen stimulation. CDR3: CASSYFSGGASDTQYF. The DNA of the CDR3 is TGTGCCAGCAGCTATTTTAGCGGGGGGGCCTCAGATACGCAGTATTTT.